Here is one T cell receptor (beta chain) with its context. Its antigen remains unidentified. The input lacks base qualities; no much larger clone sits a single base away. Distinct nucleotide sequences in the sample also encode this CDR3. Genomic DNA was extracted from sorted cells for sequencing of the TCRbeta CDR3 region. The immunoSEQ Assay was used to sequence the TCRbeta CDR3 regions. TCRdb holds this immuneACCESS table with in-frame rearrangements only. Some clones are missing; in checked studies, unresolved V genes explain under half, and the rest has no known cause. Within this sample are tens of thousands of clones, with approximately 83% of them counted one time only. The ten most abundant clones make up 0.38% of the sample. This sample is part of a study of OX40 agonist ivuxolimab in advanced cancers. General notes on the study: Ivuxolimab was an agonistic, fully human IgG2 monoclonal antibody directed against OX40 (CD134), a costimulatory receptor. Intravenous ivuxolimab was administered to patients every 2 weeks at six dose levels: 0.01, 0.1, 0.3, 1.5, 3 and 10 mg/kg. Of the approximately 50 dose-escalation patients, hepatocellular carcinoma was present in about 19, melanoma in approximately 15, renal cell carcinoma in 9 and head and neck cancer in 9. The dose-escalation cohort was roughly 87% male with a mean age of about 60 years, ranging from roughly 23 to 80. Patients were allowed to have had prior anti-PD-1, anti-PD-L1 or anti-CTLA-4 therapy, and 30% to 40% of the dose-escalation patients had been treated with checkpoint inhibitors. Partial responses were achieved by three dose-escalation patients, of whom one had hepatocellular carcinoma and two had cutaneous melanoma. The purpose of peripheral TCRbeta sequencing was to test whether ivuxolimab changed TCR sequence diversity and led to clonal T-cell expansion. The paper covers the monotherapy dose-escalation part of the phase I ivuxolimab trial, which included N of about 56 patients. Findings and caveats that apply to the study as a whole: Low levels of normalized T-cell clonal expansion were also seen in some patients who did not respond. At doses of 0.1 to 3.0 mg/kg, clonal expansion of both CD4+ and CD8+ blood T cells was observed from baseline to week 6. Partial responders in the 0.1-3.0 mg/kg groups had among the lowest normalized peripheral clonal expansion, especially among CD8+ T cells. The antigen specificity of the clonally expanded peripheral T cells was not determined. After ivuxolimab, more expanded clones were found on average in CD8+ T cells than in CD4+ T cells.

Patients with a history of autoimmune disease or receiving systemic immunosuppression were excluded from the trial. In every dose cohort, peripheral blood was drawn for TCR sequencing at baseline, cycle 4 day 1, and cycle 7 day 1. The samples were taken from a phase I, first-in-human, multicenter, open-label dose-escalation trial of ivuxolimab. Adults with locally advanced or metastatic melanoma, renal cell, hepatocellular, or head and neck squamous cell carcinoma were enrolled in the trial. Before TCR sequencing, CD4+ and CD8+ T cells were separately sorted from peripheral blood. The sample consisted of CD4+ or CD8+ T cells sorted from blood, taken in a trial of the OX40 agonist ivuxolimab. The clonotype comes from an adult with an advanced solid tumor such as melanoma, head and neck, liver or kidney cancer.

The bases are TGCGCCAGCAGCCAAAACCCAAACGTGAATTCACCCCTCCACTTT. It codes for CASSQNPNVNSPLHF. The chain is assembled from TRBV4-1 and TRBJ1-6, with no reliable assignment of the D segment. According to the germline V gene, CDR1 reads MGHRA and CDR2 reads YSYEKL. Relative to germline, V is 2 bases shorter and J is 7 bases shorter, with 12 bases between their ends. The CDR3 sequence holds 15 residues, the cysteine and phenylalanine included. Solely the CDR3 DNA is kept, with 45 bases framed from the first base.